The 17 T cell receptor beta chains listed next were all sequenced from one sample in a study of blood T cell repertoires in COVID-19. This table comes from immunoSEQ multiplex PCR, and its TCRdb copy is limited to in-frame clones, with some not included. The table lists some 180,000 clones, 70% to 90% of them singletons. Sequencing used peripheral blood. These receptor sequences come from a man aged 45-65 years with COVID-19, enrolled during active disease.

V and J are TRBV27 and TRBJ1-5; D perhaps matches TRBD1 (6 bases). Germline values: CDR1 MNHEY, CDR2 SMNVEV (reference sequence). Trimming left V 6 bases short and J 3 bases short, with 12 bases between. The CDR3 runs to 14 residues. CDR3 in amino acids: CASSHQGTNQPQHF. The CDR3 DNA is TGTGCCAGCAGCCACCAGGGGACCAATCAGCCCCAGCATTTT.

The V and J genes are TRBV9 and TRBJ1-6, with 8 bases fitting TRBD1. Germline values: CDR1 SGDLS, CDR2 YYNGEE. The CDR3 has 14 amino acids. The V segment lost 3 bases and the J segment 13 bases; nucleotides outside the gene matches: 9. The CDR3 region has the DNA TGTGCCAGCAGCGAAGGGACAGGCGGTTCTCCCCTCCACTTT. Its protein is CASSEGTGGSPLHF.

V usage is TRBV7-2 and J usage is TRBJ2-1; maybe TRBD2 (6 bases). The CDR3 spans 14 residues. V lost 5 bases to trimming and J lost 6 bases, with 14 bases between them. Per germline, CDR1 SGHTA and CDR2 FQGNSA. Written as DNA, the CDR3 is TGTGCCAGCAGCCTAGGGGAGGCCGGCAATGAGCAGTTCTTC. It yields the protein CASSLGEAGNEQFF.

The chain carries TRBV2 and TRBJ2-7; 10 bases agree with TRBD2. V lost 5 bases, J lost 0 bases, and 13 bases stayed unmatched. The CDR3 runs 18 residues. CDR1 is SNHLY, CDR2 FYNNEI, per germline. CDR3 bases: TGTGCCAGCAGTATAACTAGGACTAGCGGTGCTATCTCCTACGAGCAGTACTTC. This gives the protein CASSITRTSGAISYEQYF.

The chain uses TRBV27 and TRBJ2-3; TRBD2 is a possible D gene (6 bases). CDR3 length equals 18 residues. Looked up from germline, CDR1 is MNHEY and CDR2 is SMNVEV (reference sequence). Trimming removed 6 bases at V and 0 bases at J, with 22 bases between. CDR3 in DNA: TGTGCCAGCAGCCTAGTAATAGCGGATTACACTAGCACAGATACGCAGTATTTT. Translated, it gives CASSLVIADYTSTDTQYF.

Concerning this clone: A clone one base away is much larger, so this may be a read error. The CDR3 nucleotides are TGTGCCAGCAGTAGGGGGGGCGGAAACACCATATATTTT. It translates to CASSRGGGNTIYF. The V call is TRBV2, the J call TRBJ1-3, with D perhaps TRBD1 (6 bases). Germline CDR1 SNHLY, CDR2 FYNNEI. V lost 5 bases to trimming and J lost 4 bases, with 9 bases between them. CDR3 length: 13 residues.

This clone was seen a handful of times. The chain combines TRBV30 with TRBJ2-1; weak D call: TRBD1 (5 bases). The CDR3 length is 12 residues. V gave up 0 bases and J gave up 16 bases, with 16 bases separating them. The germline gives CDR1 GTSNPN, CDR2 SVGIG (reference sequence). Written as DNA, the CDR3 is TGTGCCTGGAGTGTACAGGTGCCCACTCATTTCTTC. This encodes CAWSVQVPTHFF.

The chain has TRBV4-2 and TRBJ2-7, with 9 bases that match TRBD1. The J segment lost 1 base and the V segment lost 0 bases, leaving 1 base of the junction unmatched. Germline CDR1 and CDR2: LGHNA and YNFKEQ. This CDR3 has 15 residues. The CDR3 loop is CASSQEGQGSYEQYF. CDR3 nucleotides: TGTGCCAGCAGCCAAGAGGGACAGGGATCCTACGAGCAGTACTTC.

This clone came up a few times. The CDR3 spells CSVGEDNNSPLHF. CDR3 in DNA: TGCAGCGTTGGGGAGGATAATAATTCACCCCTCCACTTT. V gene TRBV29-1 combines with J gene TRBJ1-6; no clear D. The CDR3 totals 13 residues. Germline loops: CDR1 SQVTM, CDR2 ANQGSEA. Trimming took 4 bases from V and 5 from J, leaving 9 bases between them.

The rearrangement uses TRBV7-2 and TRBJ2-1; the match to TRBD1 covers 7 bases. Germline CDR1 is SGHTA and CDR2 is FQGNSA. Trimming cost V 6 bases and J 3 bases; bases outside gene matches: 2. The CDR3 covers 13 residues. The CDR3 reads CASSRDSYNEQFF. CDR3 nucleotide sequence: TGTGCCAGCAGTCGGGACAGCTACAATGAGCAGTTCTTC.

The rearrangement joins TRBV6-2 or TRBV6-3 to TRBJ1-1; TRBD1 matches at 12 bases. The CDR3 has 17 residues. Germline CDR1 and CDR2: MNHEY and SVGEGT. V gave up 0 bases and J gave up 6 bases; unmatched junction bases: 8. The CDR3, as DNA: TGTGCCAGCAGTTACTCTTGGGACAGGGGGCCCTACGCTGAAGCTTTCTTT. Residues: CASSYSWDRGPYAEAFF.

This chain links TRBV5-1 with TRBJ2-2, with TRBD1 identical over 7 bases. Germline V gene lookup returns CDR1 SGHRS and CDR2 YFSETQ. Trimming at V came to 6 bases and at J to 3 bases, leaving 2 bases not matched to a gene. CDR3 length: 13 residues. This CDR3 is CASKGGDTGELFF. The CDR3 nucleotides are TGCGCCAGCAAAGGGGGCGACACCGGGGAGCTGTTTTTT.

CDR3 amino acids: CSASRAGGMNTEAFF. In nucleotides, the CDR3 is TGCAGTGCTAGTAGGGCAGGGGGCATGAACACTGAAGCTTTCTTT. The chain carries TRBV20-1 and TRBJ1-1; 8 bases are shared with TRBD1. The CDR3 loop spans 15 amino acids. Germline loops: CDR1 DFQATT, CDR2 SNEGSKA (reference sequence). Trimming took 3 bases from V and 0 from J; bases not matched to a gene: 6.

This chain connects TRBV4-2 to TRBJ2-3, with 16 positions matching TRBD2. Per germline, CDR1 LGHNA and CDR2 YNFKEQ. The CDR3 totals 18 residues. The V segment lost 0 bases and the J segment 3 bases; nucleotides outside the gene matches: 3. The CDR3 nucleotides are TGTGCCAGCAGCCAAGAAGGGACTAGCGGGGGGGGGACAGATACGCAGTATTTT. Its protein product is CASSQEGTSGGGTDTQYF.

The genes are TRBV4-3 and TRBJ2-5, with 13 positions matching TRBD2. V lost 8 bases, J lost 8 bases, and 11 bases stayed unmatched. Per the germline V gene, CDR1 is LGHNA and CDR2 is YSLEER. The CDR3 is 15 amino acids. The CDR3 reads CASGQTSGGSGTQYF. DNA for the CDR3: TGCGCCAGCGGACAGACTAGCGGGGGGTCGGGCACCCAGTACTTC.

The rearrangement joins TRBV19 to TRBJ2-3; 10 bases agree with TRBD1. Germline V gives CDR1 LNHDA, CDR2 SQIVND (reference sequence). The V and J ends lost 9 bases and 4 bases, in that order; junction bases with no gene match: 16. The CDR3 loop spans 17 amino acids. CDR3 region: CASTPRSGTGAPDTQYF. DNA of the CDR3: TGTGCCAGCACTCCGCGATCTGGGACAGGGGCCCCAGATACGCAGTATTTT. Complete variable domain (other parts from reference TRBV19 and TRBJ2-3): DGGITQSPKYLFRKEGQNVTLSCEQNLNHDAMYWYRQDPGQGLRLIYYSQIVNDFQKGDIAEGYSVSREKKESFPLTVTSAQKNPTAFYLCASTPRSGTGAPDTQYFGPGTRLTVL.

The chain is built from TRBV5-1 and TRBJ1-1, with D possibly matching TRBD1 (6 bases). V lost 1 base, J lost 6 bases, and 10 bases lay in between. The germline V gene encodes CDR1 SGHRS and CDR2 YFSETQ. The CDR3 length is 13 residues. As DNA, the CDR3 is TGCGCCAGCAGCTTGACAGGGAGCGCTGAAGCTTTCTTT. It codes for CASSLTGSAEAFF.